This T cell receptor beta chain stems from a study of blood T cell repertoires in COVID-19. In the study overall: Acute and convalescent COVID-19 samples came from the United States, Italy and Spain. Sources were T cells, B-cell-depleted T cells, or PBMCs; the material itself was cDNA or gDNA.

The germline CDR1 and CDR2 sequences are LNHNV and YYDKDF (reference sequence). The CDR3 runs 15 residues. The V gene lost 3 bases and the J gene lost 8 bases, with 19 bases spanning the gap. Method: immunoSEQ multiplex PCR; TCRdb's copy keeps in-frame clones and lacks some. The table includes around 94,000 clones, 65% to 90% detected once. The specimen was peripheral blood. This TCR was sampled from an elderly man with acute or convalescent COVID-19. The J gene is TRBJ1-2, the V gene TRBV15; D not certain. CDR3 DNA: TGTGCCACCAGCAGTACGGGAAGACTAAACGAGGGCTACACCTTC. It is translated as CATSSTGRLNEGYTF.